This entry lists 2 T cell receptor beta chains sequenced from one sample in a study of T cells in Graves' hyperthyroidism and ophthalmopathy. Using RNA transcripts as the source, TCR beta CDR3 regions were amplified. The study used the HTBI primer set for a first-round RT-PCR of the TCR CDR3. TCRdb reprocessed the multiplex PCR reads with MiXCR, giving one entry per CDR3 protein. The sample has 550,000 to 700,000 distinct CDR3 sequences; around 15% are singletons. The sequencing sample was made of blood. The receptors derive from a woman between 40 and 50 years old with Graves' ophthalmopathy.

This clonotype was seen repeatedly, ten times or more. The chain has TRBV6-2 or TRBV6-3 and TRBJ1-1; the match to TRBD1 covers 9 bases. The CDR3 is 15 amino acids. Germline V gene lookup returns CDR1 MNHEY and CDR2 SVGEGT. Trimming removed 6 bases from V and 5 bases from J; junction bases left unmatched: 10. The CDR3 is CASRAGTGFLTEAFF. CDR3 sequence (DNA): TGTGCCAGCAGAGCCGGGACAGGGTTTTTAACTGAAGCTTTCTTT.

The table lists this clonotype with many counts. The J gene is TRBJ1-5, the V gene TRBV4-2; TRBD1 aligns across 7 bases. V lost 1 base to trimming and J lost 2 bases; unmatched junction nucleotides: 2. CDR1 is LGHNA, CDR2 YNFKEQ, per germline. This CDR3 is 15 amino acids long. Written as DNA, the CDR3 is TGTGCCAGCAGCCAAGCAACAGGGGGCAATCAGCCCCAGCATTTT. This encodes CASSQATGGNQPQHF.